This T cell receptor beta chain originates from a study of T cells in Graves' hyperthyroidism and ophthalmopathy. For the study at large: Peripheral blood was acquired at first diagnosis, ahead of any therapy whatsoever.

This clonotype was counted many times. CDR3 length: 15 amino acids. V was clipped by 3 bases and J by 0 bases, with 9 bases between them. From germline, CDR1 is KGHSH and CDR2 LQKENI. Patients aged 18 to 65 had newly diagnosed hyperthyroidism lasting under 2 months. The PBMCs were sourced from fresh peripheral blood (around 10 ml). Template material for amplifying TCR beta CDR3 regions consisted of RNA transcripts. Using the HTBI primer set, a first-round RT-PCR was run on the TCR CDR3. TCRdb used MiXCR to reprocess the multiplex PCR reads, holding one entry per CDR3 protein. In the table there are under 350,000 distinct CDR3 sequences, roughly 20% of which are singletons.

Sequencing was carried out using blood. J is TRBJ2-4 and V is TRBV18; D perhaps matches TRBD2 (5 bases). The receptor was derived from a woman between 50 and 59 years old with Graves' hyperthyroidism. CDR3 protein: CASSPTGIAKNIQYF. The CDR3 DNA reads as TGTGCCAGCTCACCTACGGGGATAGCCAAAAACATTCAGTACTTC.